These 30 T cell receptor beta chains share one sample of origin, sequenced in a study of OX40 agonist ivuxolimab in advanced cancers. Repertoires were generated with immunoSEQ multiplex PCR, while TCRdb's copy carries only in-frame clones and drops some. Of 60,000 or so clones in the sample, around 81% were seen once. This sample comprised CD4+ or CD8+ T cells sorted from blood, obtained in a trial of the OX40 agonist ivuxolimab. All receptors come from an adult with an advanced solid tumor such as melanoma, head and neck, liver or kidney cancer.

V and J are TRBV28 and TRBJ2-7, with a weak D call TRBD2 (6 bases). V gave up 4 bases and J gave up 2 bases, with 9 bases separating them. Germline assignment: CDR1 MDHEN and CDR2 SYDVKM. CDR3 length: 13 amino acids. This CDR3 is CASSSRRAYEQYF. The CDR3 DNA reads TGTGCCAGCAGTTCCCGGAGGGCCTACGAGCAGTACTTC.

This chain uses TRBV5-1 with TRBJ1-1; D is unresolved. The CDR3 sequence is 14 residues long. V was shortened by 0 bases and J by 1 base, with 7 bases between the two germline ends. Germline assignment: CDR1 SGHRS and CDR2 YFSETQ. The CDR3 bases are TGCGCCAGCAGCTTGGCCCCCAGGAACACTGAAGCTTTCTTT. Protein: CASSLAPRNTEAFF.

V is TRBV9 and J is TRBJ2-7; 8 nucleotides align to TRBD2. This CDR3 has 16 residues. Per the germline V gene, CDR1 is SGDLS and CDR2 is YYNGEE. The ends lost 0 bases at V and 2 bases at J; junction bases unmatched: 7. CDR3 coding DNA: TGTGCCAGCAGCGTAGGAGTGACTAGCGATACCTACGAGCAGTACTTC. Its translation: CASSVGVTSDTYEQYF.

The chain combines TRBV7-9 with TRBJ2-1; no reliable D call. The germline CDR1 and CDR2 sequences are SEHNR and FQNEAQ (reference sequence). The CDR3 runs 13 residues. V gave up 5 bases and J gave up 5 bases, with 10 bases separating them. Written as DNA, the CDR3 is TGTGCCAGCAGCCCCTCATTTAACAATGAGCAGTTCTTC. This codes for CASSPSFNNEQFF.

The V and J genes are TRBV14 and TRBJ2-1, with D perhaps matching TRBD2 (5 bases). CDR1 and CDR2 from the germline V gene are SGHDN and FVKESK. V was cut by 4 bases and J by 5 bases, with 12 bases left in between. The CDR3 is 14 residues long. CDR3 sequence: CASSRLGSDNEQFF. The CDR3 DNA reads TGTGCCAGCAGCCGCTTGGGTAGCGACAATGAGCAGTTCTTC.

The gene calls are TRBV10-2 and TRBJ1-2; 7 bases are a match to TRBD1. Germline assignment: CDR1 WSHSY and CDR2 SAAADI. The CDR3 length is 14 residues. V shed 4 bases and J 4 bases; nucleotides not matched to a gene: 6. For the CDR3, the DNA is TGCGCCAGCAGTGGGGGACAGACCTTCTATGGCTACACCTTC. It yields the protein CASSGGQTFYGYTF.

V gene TRBV11-2 combines with J gene TRBJ2-7; 9 nucleotides align to TRBD2. This CDR3 contains 15 residues. Germline V gene lookup returns CDR1 SGHAT and CDR2 FQNNGV. With V trimmed by 3 bases and J by 1 base, 4 bases remained unmatched. As DNA, the CDR3 is TGTGCCAGCAGCTTGGATCTAGCGGGATCCTACGAGCAGTACTTC. Protein product: CASSLDLAGSYEQYF.

J is TRBJ1-5 and V is TRBV5-5, with D perhaps TRBD1 (5 bases). Per the germline V gene, CDR1 is SGHKS and CDR2 is YYEKEE (reference sequence). V was clipped by 2 bases and J by 6 bases, with 9 bases between them. The CDR3 is 13 residues long. The CDR3 is CASSLLGVQPQHF. Here the CDR3 DNA reads TGTGCCAGCAGCTTACTGGGGGTTCAGCCCCAGCATTTT.

This clone has just one count. This chain links TRBV7-9 with TRBJ1-3; D call uncertain. With 1 base removed from V and 0 bases from J, the gap between germline ends came to 7 bases. In germline, CDR1 is SEHNR, CDR2 FQNEAQ (reference sequence). The CDR3 has 15 residues. CDR3 nucleotides: TGTGCCAGCAGCTTAGTCGCGGGCTCTGGAAACACCATATATTTT. This codes for CASSLVAGSGNTIYF. Complete variable domain (other parts from reference TRBV7-9 and TRBJ1-3): DTGVSQNPRHKITKRGQNVTFRCDPISEHNRLYWYRQTLGQGPEFLTYFQNEAQLEKSRLLSDRFSAERPKGSFSTLEIQRTEQGDSAMYLCASSLVAGSGNTIYFGEGSWLTVV.

The gene calls are TRBV28 and TRBJ2-7, with 11 positions matching TRBD1. CDR1 is MDHEN and CDR2 is SYDVKM in the germline V gene. The J segment lost 4 bases and the V segment lost 7 bases, leaving 12 bases of the junction unmatched. CDR3 length: 16 amino acids. The CDR3 region is CASNPYGGQGEYEQYF. CDR3 DNA: TGTGCCAGCAATCCCTACGGGGGACAGGGGGAATACGAGCAGTACTTC.

CDR3 residues: CASSIDLSPLAGANIQYF. The DNA of the CDR3 is TGTGCCAGTAGTATAGATCTATCCCCTCTAGCGGGAGCTAACATTCAGTACTTC. The rearrangement uses TRBV19 and TRBJ2-4, with 10 bases aligning to TRBD2. In germline, CDR1 is LNHDA, CDR2 SQIVND (reference sequence). The CDR3 spans 18 residues. The J segment lost 7 bases and the V segment lost 0 bases, leaving 12 bases of the junction unmatched.

The V gene is TRBV7-3, the J gene TRBJ1-2; D gene uncertain. The CDR3 length is 14 residues. Trimming shortened V by 5 bases and J by 1 base, and 11 bases separated the two germline ends. Per the germline V gene, CDR1 is SGHTA and CDR2 is FQGTGA. This chain's CDR3 is CASSPSTDNYGYTF. CDR3 coding DNA: TGTGCCAGCAGCCCCTCGACTGATAACTATGGCTACACCTTC.

The chain uses TRBV12-5 and TRBJ2-7; the D call may be TRBD1 or TRBD2 (5 bases each). CDR1 is LGHNT and CDR2 is FRNRAP in the germline V gene. V lost 7 bases and J 0 bases, leaving 19 bases between the germline ends. CDR3 length: 16 residues. CDR3 residues: CASALRGRGISYEQYF. CDR3 nucleotides: TGTGCTAGTGCCTTGAGGGGCCGTGGGATCTCCTACGAGCAGTACTTC.

This clone has just a few counts. V gene TRBV6-1 combines with J gene TRBJ1-1, with D uncertain. The germline V and J ends were trimmed by 3 bases and 6 bases, with 8 bases remaining between them. The CDR3 runs 12 residues. CDR1 and CDR2 from the germline V gene are MNHNS and SASEGT. This CDR3 is CASSDVSPEAFF. The CDR3 coding sequence is TGTGCCAGCAGTGATGTGTCCCCTGAAGCTTTCTTT.

V gene TRBV11-2 combines with J gene TRBJ2-3; 7 bases match TRBD1. The ends lost 7 bases at V and 4 bases at J; junction bases unmatched: 8. The CDR3 extends over 14 amino acids. Looked up from germline, CDR1 is SGHAT and CDR2 is FQNNGV. The CDR3 reads CASTPDRVADTQYF. CDR3 nucleotides: TGTGCCAGCACCCCAGACAGGGTGGCAGATACGCAGTATTTT.

The chain couples TRBV19 to TRBJ2-3, with unresolved D. The CDR3 loop spans 15 amino acids. Per germline, CDR1 LNHDA and CDR2 SQIVND (reference sequence). V was clipped by 6 bases and J by 0 bases, with 13 bases between them. The CDR3 protein is CASSPLSASTDTQYF. For the CDR3, the DNA is TGTGCCAGTAGCCCCCTAAGCGCTAGCACAGATACGCAGTATTTT. The whole variable domain, remainder taken from reference TRBV19 and TRBJ2-3, is DGGITQSPKYLFRKEGQNVTLSCEQNLNHDAMYWYRQDPGQGLRLIYYSQIVNDFQKGDIAEGYSVSREKKESFPLTVTSAQKNPTAFYLCASSPLSASTDTQYFGPGTRLTVL.

The chain joins TRBV27 to TRBJ2-1; TRBD1 matches 7 bases. The CDR3 is 16 residues long. Germline CDR1 and CDR2: MNHEY and SMNVEV (reference sequence). J gave up 1 base and V 1 base, and 4 bases lay outside the gene matches. The CDR3 protein is CASSLLGGKSYNEQFF. In nucleotides, the CDR3 is TGTGCCAGCAGTTTATTAGGGGGCAAATCCTACAATGAGCAGTTCTTC.

Sample share makes this clone medium-sized. The chain employs TRBV28 and TRBJ1-2; D is unclear. Trimming took off 2 bases at V and 7 bases at J, with 17 bases between the two ends. The CDR3 is 15 residues long. The V gene's germline CDR1 is MDHEN and CDR2 SYDVKM. CDR3: CASSLNRGVDGGYTF. The CDR3 DNA follows: TGTGCCAGCAGTTTAAATCGAGGCGTAGATGGTGGCTACACCTTC.

This clone was seen a few times. V usage is TRBV9 and J usage is TRBJ2-7, with TRBD1 identical over 8 bases. Per germline, CDR1 SGDLS and CDR2 YYNGEE. CDR3 length equals 15 residues. J was trimmed by 3 bases and V by 0 bases; bases with no gene match: 5. The CDR3 loop is CASSVAGTGYYEQYF. CDR3 sequence (DNA): TGTGCCAGCAGCGTAGCTGGGACAGGTTACTACGAGCAGTACTTC.

This clone was picked up a small number of times. The chain uses TRBV28 and TRBJ2-7; a weak D match, TRBD2 (6 bases). The CDR3 is 14 amino acids. Trimming took off 8 bases at V and 6 bases at J, with 20 bases between the two ends. In germline, CDR1 is MDHEN, CDR2 SYDVKM. The CDR3 DNA reads TGTGCCAGCTCTACTAGCCCACTTCCTTTCGAGCAGTACTTC. Translation gives CASSTSPLPFEQYF.

The genes are TRBV7-2 and TRBJ1-1; D unresolved. This CDR3 has 15 amino acids. Trimming pared 2 bases from V and 4 bases from J, leaving 14 bases between. The germline V gene has CDR1 SGHTA and CDR2 FQGNSA. The CDR3 region has the DNA TGTGCCAGCAGCTTAAATGTGGGCTGGATCACTGAAGCTTTCTTT. It is translated as CASSLNVGWITEAFF.

This clone was counted once. The rearrangement links TRBV2 to TRBJ2-3, with 11 bases that match TRBD1. The CDR3 is 15 residues long. V lost 4 bases to trimming and J lost 3 bases; unmatched junction nucleotides: 3. Germline V gives CDR1 SNHLY, CDR2 FYNNEI. CDR3 residues: CASSGGTGGTDTQYF. In nucleotides, the CDR3 is TGTGCCAGCAGTGGAGGGACAGGGGGGACAGATACGCAGTATTTT.

In the case of this clone: The junction does not match germline at one end; this may be a read error. The rearrangement links TRBV7-9 to TRBJ2-1; 8 bases are shared with TRBD2. Looked up from germline, CDR1 is SEHNR and CDR2 is FQNEAQ (reference sequence). CDR3 length: 14 residues. CDR3 loop: CASRLAGTHHEQFF. As DNA, the CDR3 is TGTGCCAGCAGGTTAGCGGGAACGCACCATGAGCAGTTCTTC. Supplemented by reference TRBV7-9 and TRBJ2-1, the full variable domain reads DTGVSQNPRHKITKRGQNVTFRCDPISEHNRLYWYRQTLGQGPEFLTYFQNEAQLEKSRLLSDRFSAERPKGSFSTLEIQRTEQGDSAMYLCASRLAGTHHEQFFGPGTRLTVL.

The chain joins TRBV6-5 to TRBJ1-2; 8 bases are shared with TRBD1. Germline CDR1 is MNHEY and CDR2 is SVGAGI. Trimming removed 1 base from V and 0 bases from J; junction bases left unmatched: 4. The CDR3 is made up of 16 amino acids. The CDR3 loop reads CASSYLRTGTNYGYTF. CDR3 DNA sequence: TGTGCCAGCAGTTACTTACGGACAGGGACTAACTATGGCTACACCTTC.

This sequence joins TRBV5-1 and TRBJ2-7; 8 nucleotides line up with TRBD1. The CDR3 sequence is 16 residues long. V was clipped by 6 bases and J by 3 bases; unmatched bases: 14. The germline gives CDR1 SGHRS, CDR2 YFSETQ. CDR3 coding DNA: TGCGCCAGCATCGAGGGCCCGGGACAGGCGATCTACGAGCAGTACTTC. Translated: CASIEGPGQAIYEQYF.

The chain uses TRBV7-2 and TRBJ2-1, with 7 bases lining up with TRBD2. This CDR3 has 14 amino acids. After removal of 7 bases from V and 7 bases from J, the junction contained 10 bases not matched to a gene. Per germline, CDR1 SGHTA and CDR2 FQGNSA. In nucleotides, the CDR3 is TGTGCCAGCAACCCGGGGGGAAGAGGAAATGAGCAGTTCTTC. This codes for CASNPGGRGNEQFF. Together with reference TRBV7-2 and TRBJ2-1, the CDR3 gives the full variable domain: GAGVSQSPSNKVTEKGKDVELRCDPISGHTALYWYRQSLGQGLEFLIYFQGNSAPDKSGLPSDRFSAERTGGSVSTLTIQRTQQEDSAVYLCASNPGGRGNEQFFGPGTRLTVL.

The chain uses TRBV5-4 and TRBJ1-4; maybe TRBD1 (6 bases). V was trimmed by 4 bases and J by 6 bases, leaving 13 bases between them. CDR3 length: 14 residues. The V gene's germline CDR1 is SGHNT and CDR2 YYREEE (reference sequence). CDR3 bases: TGTGCCAGCAGCCCCGGGACAACAGATGAAAAACTGTTTTTT. It specifies CASSPGTTDEKLFF.

This clone was counted a few times. The chain links TRBV7-9 to TRBJ1-1; unclear D gene. Germline-derived CDR1 and CDR2 are SEHNR and FQNEAQ (reference sequence). V lost 3 bases, J lost 7 bases, and 9 bases lay in between. This CDR3 is built from 12 residues. CDR3 coding DNA: TGTGCCAGCAGCTTTGGACTGGTTGAAGCTTTCTTT. Translated, it gives CASSFGLVEAFF. The entire variable domain, with the rest obtained from reference TRBV7-9 and TRBJ1-1, is as follows: DTGVSQNPRHKITKRGQNVTFRCDPISEHNRLYWYRQTLGQGPEFLTYFQNEAQLEKSRLLSDRFSAERPKGSFSTLEIQRTEQGDSAMYLCASSFGLVEAFFGQGTRLTVV.

This rearrangement joins TRBV9 to TRBJ2-7, with D possibly matching TRBD2 (6 bases). From germline, CDR1 is SGDLS and CDR2 YYNGEE. The V end lost 2 bases, the J end lost 4 bases, and 16 bases lay between the germline ends. The CDR3 loop spans 15 amino acids. The CDR3 nucleotides are TGTGCCAGCAGCGTCGCACTCGGGGGTCGGTACGAGCAGTACTTC. Its protein product is CASSVALGGRYEQYF.

The chain combines TRBV18 with TRBJ2-5, with 9 bases identical to TRBD2. The CDR3 has 16 amino acids. Germline V gene sequence: CDR1 KGHSH, CDR2 LQKENI. V shed 2 bases, J shed 5 bases, and the junction held 9 bases outside the gene matches. CDR3 bases: TGTGCCAGCTCACCAATCCCCCCTAGCGGGACCGAGACCCAGTACTTC. Translating it yields CASSPIPPSGTETQYF.